What follows describes a single TCR beta chain. Antigen unknown. TCRdb processed the RT-PCR reads anew with MiXCR; each CDR3 protein has one entry. This sample has around 850,000 distinct CDR3 sequences, with about a fifth found just once. This entry comes from a study of response to subunit inactivated influenza vaccine. Study-wide findings and caveats: It was the authors' suggestion that each seasonal influenza vaccination recruits few new T cells.

The length of the CDR3 is 17 residues. V was clipped by 3 bases and J by 6 bases; unmatched bases: 7. The germline CDR1 and CDR2 sequences are ENHRY and SYGVKD. The specimen was PBMCs from blood, collected around 5 days after vaccination. This clonotype was obtained from a man in his fifties who received an inactivated influenza vaccine. This sequence joins TRBV10-3 and TRBJ2-1; 14 bases match TRBD2. The DNA of the CDR3 is TGTGCCATCAGTGAAGGGGTGGGACTAGCGGGAGTCAATGAGCAGTTCTTC. Translated, it gives CAISEGVGLAGVNEQFF.